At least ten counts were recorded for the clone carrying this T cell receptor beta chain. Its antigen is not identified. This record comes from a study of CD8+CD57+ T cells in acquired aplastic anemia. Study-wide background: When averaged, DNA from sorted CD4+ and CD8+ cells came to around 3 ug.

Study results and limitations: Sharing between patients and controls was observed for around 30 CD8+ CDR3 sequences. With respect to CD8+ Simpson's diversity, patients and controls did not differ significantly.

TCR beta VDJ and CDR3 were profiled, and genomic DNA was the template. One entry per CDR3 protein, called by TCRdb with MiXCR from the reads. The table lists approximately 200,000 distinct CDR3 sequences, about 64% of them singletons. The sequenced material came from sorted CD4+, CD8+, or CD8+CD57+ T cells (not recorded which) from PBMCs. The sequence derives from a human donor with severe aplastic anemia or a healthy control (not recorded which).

The CDR3 DNA follows: TGTGCCAGCAGTTATAGGTGGGGACGGGAAAAACTGTTTTTT. Protein sequence: CASSYRWGREKLFF. The rearrangement links TRBV6-5 to TRBJ1-4; D possibly corresponds to TRBD1 (5 bases). V was cut by 3 bases and J by 8 bases, with 13 bases left in between. The CDR3 contains 14 residues. The germline V gene has CDR1 MNHEY and CDR2 SVGAGI.